Listed below are T cell receptor beta chains from one sample, sequenced in a study of T and B cells in COVID-19 patients. TCRdb re-called the multiplex PCR reads through MiXCR, storing one row per CDR3 protein. The sample consists of fewer than 15,000 distinct CDR3 sequences, 25% of them appearing once. The sample comprised blood. These receptors all come from a human donor who had recovered from COVID-19. Both conserved end residues are part of each CDR3. The order of the fields is V gene, J gene, clone size, D gene, CDR3 DNA, CDR3 protein. D genes are given only for firm matches. A row's size may be missing; if present it is once, few, many or a size class.

TRBV6-5	TRBJ1-2	medium-sized	TRBD1	TGTGCCAGCAGCGCGGGACAGGGCTTCGGCTACACCTTC	CASSAGQGFGYTF
TRBV6-5	TRBJ2-7	NA	TRBD2	TGTGCCAGGGGGAGGCTAGCGGGAGGGGAGCAGTACTTC	CARGRLAGGEQYF
TRBV20-1	TRBJ2-2	NA	NA	TGCAGTGCTAGAGGGCGGTACACCGGGGAGCTGTTTTTT	CSARGRYTGELFF
TRBV19	TRBJ1-6	medium-sized	NA	TGTGCCAGTAGTATATCGGCGTGGGGTTCCTATAATTCACCCCTCCACTTT	CASSISAWGSYNSPLHF
TRBV6-5	TRBJ2-3	medium-sized	NA	TGTGCCAGCAGTCAAACTGGGGGGGGCCCGGATACGCAGTATTTT	CASSQTGGGPDTQYF
TRBV7-9	TRBJ2-6	NA	NA	TGTGCCAGCAAGGGGTCGGGATCCTCTGGGGCCAACGTCCTGACTTTC	CASKGSGSSGANVLTF
TRBV6-5	TRBJ2-4	many	NA	TGTGCCAGCAGTTACGGGGTGGGGACCAAAAACATTCAGTACTTC	CASSYGVGTKNIQYF
TRBV6-5	TRBJ2-2	medium-sized	TRBD2	TGTGCCAGCAGTAATCCTAGCGGGGTTAACACCGGGGAGCTGTTTTTT	CASSNPSGVNTGELFF
TRBV5-4	TRBJ2-5	NA	TRBD2	TGTGCCAGCAGCTCTCCACCCGGGACTAGCGGGGGCGGGGAGACCCAGTACTTC	CASSSPPGTSGGGETQYF
TRBV19	TRBJ2-2	NA	TRBD1	TGTGCCAGTAGGCCCACCGGGACAGGGTCTTCGAGGAACACCGGGGAGCTGTTTTTT	CASRPTGTGSSRNTGELFF
TRBV30	TRBJ2-3	medium-sized	NA	TGTGCCTGGAGTGCCCCGACTAGGTCAGATACGCAGTATTTT	CAWSAPTRSDTQYF
TRBV5-5	TRBJ1-5	many	TRBD1	TGTGCCAGCAGTCTCAATGACAGGGTCCTATTTCCGCCCCAGCATTTT	CASSLNDRVLFPPQHF
TRBV27	TRBJ2-7	NA	TRBD2	TGTGCCAGCAGTTTATTAGCGGGGGGGGTTTACGAGCAGTACTTC	CASSLLAGGVYEQYF
TRBV27	TRBJ1-1	few	NA	TGTGCCAGCTTATTAGACCGTTTGAACACTGAAGCTTTCTTT	CASLLDRLNTEAFF
TRBV30	TRBJ1-1	NA	NA	TGTACTCTGGAGGGATGGGCCTCGCTCTTT	CTLEGWASLF
TRBV18	TRBJ1-6	NA	TRBD1	TGTGCCAGCTCCCGGGACAGTTTATCCTCACCCCTCCACTTT	CASSRDSLSSPLHF
TRBV18	TRBJ1-2	NA	NA	TGTGCCAGCTCACCCTTCGAGGACAGTTCGAATGGCTACACCTTC	CASSPFEDSSNGYTF
TRBV11-2	TRBJ2-7	NA	TRBD1	TGTGCCAGCAGCTTAGTCGCTCAGGGGGCCCACGAGCAGTACTTC	CASSLVAQGAHEQYF
TRBV20-1	TRBJ1-6	NA	TRBD1	TGCAGTGCTAGATCGGGGACAGTTTATAATTCACCCCTCCACTTT	CSARSGTVYNSPLHF
TRBV6-2/TRBV6-3	TRBJ2-7	many	NA	TGTGCCAGCAGTTATATGACACCCTACGAGCAGTACTTC	CASSYMTPYEQYF
TRBV7-9	TRBJ2-7	NA	TRBD2	TGTGCCAGCAGCTTTTCTGGGACTAACGGGAACCCCCCCTACGAGCAGTACTTC	CASSFSGTNGNPPYEQYF
TRBV29-1	TRBJ2-3	NA	TRBD2	TGCAGCGCCGGGACTAGCGGGAGTCACCTTTGGGATACGCAGTATTTT	CSAGTSGSHLWDTQYF
TRBV27	TRBJ2-3	medium-sized	NA	TGTGCCAGCAGTTTATCGGGCACAGGGAGGAGCACAGATACGCAGTATTTT	CASSLSGTGRSTDTQYF
TRBV18	TRBJ1-4	many	TRBD1	TGTGCCAGCTCACGGGGACAGCTCAATGAAAAACTGTTTTTT	CASSRGQLNEKLFF
TRBV27	TRBJ2-7	many	NA	TGTGCCAGCAGTTTTGGGAACAACTACGAGCAGTACTTC	CASSFGNNYEQYF
TRBV5-6	TRBJ2-7	medium-sized	NA	TGTGCCAGCAGCTCAAGGGGTCCCTACGAGCAGTACTTC	CASSSRGPYEQYF
TRBV11-1	TRBJ2-7	many	TRBD2	TGTGCCAGCAGACCGACTAGCGGGAAGTCCTACGAGCAGTACTTC	CASRPTSGKSYEQYF
TRBV18	TRBJ2-1	many	NA	TGTGCCAGCTCACGCTACGAGGGAGTTGGCTACTATGAGCAGTTCTTC	CASSRYEGVGYYEQFF
TRBV19	TRBJ2-5	medium-sized	NA	TGTGCCAGTAGTACAGGGGTCCGAGAGACCCAGTACTTC	CASSTGVRETQYF
TRBV14	TRBJ2-7	few	NA	TGTGCCAGCAGCTCTCAGAACCACGAGCAGTACTTC	CASSSQNHEQYF
TRBV5-1	TRBJ2-1	NA	TRBD2	TGCGCCAGCAGCCCGGACAAGAACCGGGGACTAGCGGGGCTACGCTCCTACAATGAGCAGTTCTTC	CASSPDKNRGLAGLRSYNEQFF
TRBV19	TRBJ1-2	medium-sized	TRBD1	TGTGCCACTCAACGCAGGGGGCGTAGTGGCTACACCTTC	CATQRRGRSGYTF
TRBV19	TRBJ1-2	medium-sized	NA	TGTGCCAGTACCGACAGGTCAGAGACCTATGGCTACACCTTC	CASTDRSETYGYTF
TRBV29-1	TRBJ2-7	NA	NA	TGCAGCGTTACCGGGGGTGAGCAGTACTTC	CSVTGGEQYF
TRBV10-3	TRBJ2-2	once	NA	TGTGCCATCTGTCCGGGCCCCGGGGAGCTGTTTTTT	CAICPGPGELFF
TRBV6-6	TRBJ1-4	NA	TRBD1	TGTGCCAGCAGTGGGCGGGACAGGGATTATTCTAATGAAAAACTGTTTTTT	CASSGRDRDYSNEKLFF
TRBV29-1	TRBJ2-5	medium-sized	NA	TGCAGCGTCGAACCGGGCCGACAAGAGACCCAGTACTTC	CSVEPGRQETQYF
TRBV12-3/TRBV12-4	TRBJ1-5	NA	NA	TGTGCCAGCAGTACCCGGGGGAATCATCAGCCCCAGCATTTT	CASSTRGNHQPQHF
TRBV6-6	TRBJ2-1	many	TRBD2	TGTGCCAGCAGGCCATCTAGCGGGAGTTTAAATGAGCAGTTCTTC	CASRPSSGSLNEQFF
TRBV18	TRBJ1-1	few	TRBD1	TGTGCCAGCTCACCGGACAGGGGGATTAGGAACACTGAAGCTTTCTTT	CASSPDRGIRNTEAFF
TRBV20-1	TRBJ2-7	few	NA	TGCAGTGCGCGAGATACATGGCCTCACTACGAGCAGTACTTC	CSARDTWPHYEQYF
TRBV6-5	TRBJ1-6	NA	TRBD1	TGTGCCAGCAGTGAGGACAGGACAGCAAATTCACCCCTCCACTTT	CASSEDRTANSPLHF
TRBV7-2	TRBJ2-5	NA	TRBD1	TGTGCCAGCAGCTTACGACAGGGACGGGAGACCCAGTACTTC	CASSLRQGRETQYF
TRBV6-6	TRBJ2-7	many	TRBD2	TGTGCCAGCAGTACACCGGGACTAGCGTACGAGCAGTACTTC	CASSTPGLAYEQYF
TRBV5-4	TRBJ2-1	medium-sized	NA	TGTGCCAGCAGCGTGGGACTTTCTTACTACAATGAGCAGTTCTTC	CASSVGLSYYNEQFF
TRBV27	TRBJ2-3	many	NA	TGTGCCAGCAGTTTAGTAAGTTCTAGCACAGATACGCAGTATTTT	CASSLVSSSTDTQYF
TRBV5-4	TRBJ2-7	NA	TRBD2	TGTGCCAGCAGTCGGGACTACTCCTACGAGCAGTACTTC	CASSRDYSYEQYF
TRBV6-5	TRBJ2-1	many	TRBD2	TGTGCCAGCAGTTACTCGCGGACTAGCGGCCAAAATGAGCAGTTCTTC	CASSYSRTSGQNEQFF
TRBV6-2/TRBV6-3	TRBJ2-3	medium-sized	TRBD2	TGTGCCAGCAGTTCGGCTAGCGGGAGGAATACGCAGTATTTT	CASSSASGRNTQYF
TRBV12-3/TRBV12-4	TRBJ1-2	NA	NA	TGTGCCAGCGTACAACAGGGTCCTGGCTATGGCTACACCTTC	CASVQQGPGYGYTF
TRBV7-9	TRBJ2-1	NA	NA	TGTGCCAGCAGCTTAACCCCCCTAGGACCGTCTGGGGAGCAGTTCTTC	CASSLTPLGPSGEQFF
TRBV20-1	TRBJ2-2	NA	TRBD2	TGCAGTGCTAGAGATCTTCGGGCGGGGGGTTACACCGGGGAGCTGTTTTTT	CSARDLRAGGYTGELFF
TRBV6-2/TRBV6-3	TRBJ1-1	few	NA	TGTGCCAGCACCACGCCTAGGGGGAGCACTGAAGCTTTCTTT	CASTTPRGSTEAFF
TRBV19	TRBJ1-5	few	NA	TGTGCCAGTAGTATAGATTACCGGGCAGGTCCCCCCAATCAGCCCCAGCATTTT	CASSIDYRAGPPNQPQHF